One T cell receptor beta chain is described in this entry. Its antigen is not identified. From RNA, the CDR3 regions of TCR beta chains were amplified and sequenced. An initial RT-PCR round employing HTBI primers preceded a second-round multiplex PCR. Each CDR3 protein gets one entry after TCRdb re-called the multiplex PCR reads with MiXCR. This table holds about 1.1 million distinct CDR3 sequences, 36% found once. The sample is drawn from a study of Graves' ophthalmopathy and Graves' hyperthyroidism. Whole-study results and caveats: Blood also held most thyroid clonotypes expanded above 0.001 frequency.

The germline CDR1 and CDR2 sequences are WSHSY and SAAADI. The V and J ends lost 2 bases and 2 bases, in that order; junction bases with no gene match: 5. The CDR3 runs to 16 residues. The diagnostic workup employed clinical symptoms, serum thyroxine, TRAb, thyroid ultrasound and orbital computed tomography. The genes are TRBV10-2 and TRBJ1-2; TRBD1 agrees at 10 bases. Sequencing was carried out using peripheral blood or thyroid tissue (not recorded which). This sequence was found in an adult man with Graves' hyperthyroidism. CDR3 nucleotide sequence: TGCGCCAGCAGTGAGCCGGACAGGGGGAGGAACTATGGCTACACCTTC. Translating it yields CASSEPDRGRNYGYTF.